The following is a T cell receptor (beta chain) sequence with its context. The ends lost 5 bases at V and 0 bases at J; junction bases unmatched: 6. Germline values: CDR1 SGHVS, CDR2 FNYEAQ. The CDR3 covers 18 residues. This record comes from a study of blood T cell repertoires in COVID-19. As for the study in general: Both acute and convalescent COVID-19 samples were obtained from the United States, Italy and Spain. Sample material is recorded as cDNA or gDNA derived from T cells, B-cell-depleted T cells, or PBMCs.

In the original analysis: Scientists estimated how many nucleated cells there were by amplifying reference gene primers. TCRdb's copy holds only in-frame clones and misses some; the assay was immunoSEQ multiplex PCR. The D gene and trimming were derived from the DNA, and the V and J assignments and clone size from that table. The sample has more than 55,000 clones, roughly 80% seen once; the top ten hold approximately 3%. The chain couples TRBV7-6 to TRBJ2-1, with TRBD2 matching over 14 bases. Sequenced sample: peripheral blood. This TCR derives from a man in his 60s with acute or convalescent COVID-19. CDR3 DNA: TGTGCCAGCAGCCTGAGACTAGCGGGGGGGCTCTCCTACAATGAGCAGTTCTTC. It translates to CASSLRLAGGLSYNEQFF.